Listed below are T cell receptor beta chains from one sample, sequenced in a study of T-cell memory formation after mild COVID-19. Via MiXCR, TCRdb re-called the 5' RACE reads, giving one row per CDR3 protein. The data contain about 610,000 distinct CDR3 sequences, approximately 15% of them singletons. Material for sequencing was PBMCs or a T cell subset sorted from them (not recorded which). The source is an adult woman who had mild COVID-19 (a few samples of this study predate the infection). Cell type and time point are not known. The CDR3 runs from the conserved cysteine through the conserved F or W. D genes are given only for firm matches. Not every row has a clone size; where given, it reads once, few, many or a size class.

>TRBJ2-3|TRBV7-2|.|TRBD2
TGTGCCAGCAGCTTAGCGGGGAGTAGCGGGGGCCTAAGCACAGATACGCAGTATTTT
CASSLAGSSGGLSTDTQYF
>TRBJ1-2|TRBV18|many|TRBD1
TGCGCCAGCAGCCCGGACAGGGACTATGGCTACACCTTC
CASSPDRDYGYTF
>TRBJ2-5|TRBV12-3/TRBV12-4|.|TRBD1
TGTGCCAGCAGGCCGACCGGGACAGGGAAAGAGACCCAGTACTTC
CASRPTGTGKETQYF
>TRBJ2-5|TRBV23-1|.|TRBD2
TGCGCCAAGGGACTAGCGGGAGCCGGTGGGTGGGGAGAGACCCAGTACTTC
CAKGLAGAGGWGETQYF
>TRBJ2-7|TRBV4-1|.|TRBD1
TGCGCCAGCAGCCAAGAGGAGACAGGGAACTACGAGCAGTACTTC
CASSQEETGNYEQYF
>TRBJ2-7|TRBV6-2/TRBV6-3|few|.
TGTGCCAGCAGTTATGCGGGCGAGCAGTACTTC
CASSYAGEQYF
>TRBJ1-2|TRBV29-1|few|.
TGCAGCGTTGTGGAGGTGCACTATGGCTACACCTTC
CSVVEVHYGYTF
>TRBJ2-6|TRBV24-1|.|.
TGTGCCACCAGTGATTTCGATGTCTCTGGGGCCAACGTCCTGACTTTC
CATSDFDVSGANVLTF
>TRBJ2-1|TRBV27|few|.
TGTGCCAGCAGTCCCCAAGTATTTAGGAATGAGCAGTTCTTC
CASSPQVFRNEQFF
>TRBJ2-6|TRBV24-1|.|TRBD1
TGTGCCACCAGTGCAGGGGGCCGCTCTGGGGCCAACGTCCTGACTTTC
CATSAGGRSGANVLTF
>TRBJ2-5|TRBV15|many|TRBD2
TGTGCCACCAGCAGAGCGACTAGCGGGAGTGAGACCCAGTACTTC
CATSRATSGSETQYF
>TRBJ2-1|TRBV20-1|.|.
TGCAGTGCTAGAGAGGCTGTGGACAGCCTATACAATGAGCAGTTCTTC
CSAREAVDSLYNEQFF
>TRBJ1-1|TRBV20-1|few|.
TGCAGTGTGCTCGGAGCTTCGCGGACTGAAGCTTTCTTT
CSVLGASRTEAFF
>TRBJ1-4|TRBV5-1|.|TRBD1
TGCGCCAGCAGCTTGGACGGACAGGGCAAGGAAAAACTGTTTTTT
CASSLDGQGKEKLFF
>TRBJ2-5|TRBV5-6|few|TRBD1
TGTGCCAGCAGCTTTCGAGTAGGACAGGGGATCGAGACCCAGTACTTC
CASSFRVGQGIETQYF
>TRBJ2-1|TRBV20-1|few|TRBD2
TGCAGTGCTAGAGATGTAAGCGGGAGGTATGAGCAGTTCTTC
CSARDVSGRYEQFF
>TRBJ2-7|TRBV7-2|.|TRBD2
TGTGCCAGCAGCCAGAGCGGGGGGCCTGCCTACGAGCAGTACTTC
CASSQSGGPAYEQYF
>TRBJ2-1|TRBV7-2|few|TRBD2
TGTGCCAGCAGCTTTCTAGCGGGAAATGAGCAGTTCTTC
CASSFLAGNEQFF
>TRBJ2-7|TRBV5-1|.|.
TGCGCCAGCAGCTTGGGAGGTGGGGGGTACGAGCAGTACTTC
CASSLGGGGYEQYF
>TRBJ2-7|TRBV12-3/TRBV12-4|.|.
TGTGCCAGCAGTTCCTCCTTTCCCGCCGGCGGATTTCTTTACGAGCAGTACTTC
CASSSSFPAGGFLYEQYF
>TRBJ2-7|TRBV24-1|few|.
TGTGCCACCAGTGACGACGAACGTGAGCAGTACTTC
CATSDDEREQYF
>TRBJ1-4|TRBV12-3/TRBV12-4|few|.
TGTGCCAGCGGCATGTGGGGGGCTAATGAAAAACTGTTTTTT
CASGMWGANEKLFF
>TRBJ2-1|TRBV24-1|few|TRBD2
TGTGCCACCAGTGACCCGGGGGGGATGGGCGATGAGCAGTTCTTC
CATSDPGGMGDEQFF
>TRBJ1-5|TRBV11-2|many|.
TGTGCCAGCAGCTTAGATCGGAATCAGCCCCAGCATTTT
CASSLDRNQPQHF
>TRBJ1-2|TRBV5-1|.|.
TGCGCCAGCAGCCCGGGACAAGGATACTATGGCTACACCTTC
CASSPGQGYYGYTF
>TRBJ1-4|TRBV7-2|.|.
TGTGCCAGCAGCTTAGATCATAGGAGTGAAAAACTGTTTTTT
CASSLDHRSEKLFF
>TRBJ2-7|TRBV7-6|many|TRBD1
TGTGCCAGCAGCTCCCCCGACAGGGGAATCTACGAGCAGTACTTC
CASSSPDRGIYEQYF
>TRBJ2-3|TRBV6-6|.|TRBD2
TGTGCCAGCAGTTATGCGGGGGGAGCAGATACGCAGTATTTT
CASSYAGGADTQYF
>TRBJ1-1|TRBV12-3/TRBV12-4|.|.
TGTGCCAGCAGTTTCGTATCTGGGGCCCCTCAAGCTTTCTTT
CASSFVSGAPQAFF
>TRBJ1-4|TRBV18|.|.
TGTGCCAGCTCACCACCGAAGGGGGGCTCGAATGAAAAACTGTTTTTT
CASSPPKGGSNEKLFF
>TRBJ2-7|TRBV7-9|many|TRBD1
TGTGCCAGCAGCCCGGGACAGTCATACGAGCAGTACTTC
CASSPGQSYEQYF
>TRBJ2-2|TRBV27|.|.
TGTGCCAGCAGTTTATTGGGAGGCACCGGGGAGCTGTTTTTT
CASSLLGGTGELFF
>TRBJ2-7|TRBV29-1|.|TRBD2
TGCAGCGTTGAATTCCTAGCGGGATCGTACGAGCAGTACTTC
CSVEFLAGSYEQYF
>TRBJ2-5|TRBV5-1|few|.
TGCGCCAGCAGCCCGGGGGTGTGGCAAGAGACCCAGTACTTC
CASSPGVWQETQYF
>TRBJ2-2|TRBV18|.|TRBD2
TGTGCCAGCTCACCTTATAGCGGGGCGAACACCGGGGAGCTGTTTTTT
CASSPYSGANTGELFF
>TRBJ2-5|TRBV20-1|few|TRBD2
TGCAGTGCTAGAGATCCTAGCGGGAGGGGAGAGACCCAGTACTTC
CSARDPSGRGETQYF
>TRBJ1-4|TRBV6-5|few|.
TGTGCCAGCAGCTACGCGGGGGCGGTGAAGGAAAAACTGTTTTTT
CASSYAGAVKEKLFF
>TRBJ2-3|TRBV24-1|.|.
TGTGCCACCAGTGATTTGGCAGGGGCAGATACGCAGTATTTT
CATSDLAGADTQYF
>TRBJ1-1|TRBV2|once|.
TGTGCCAGCAGTCGAGGAACCCGGGGCACTGAAGCTTTCTTT
CASSRGTRGTEAFF
>TRBJ2-1|TRBV7-8|.|.
TGTGCCAGCAGCCGTCGGACCGGCGATGAGCAGTTCTTC
CASSRRTGDEQFF
>TRBJ2-3|TRBV5-4|many|TRBD2
TGTGCCAGCAGCAGAATAGCGGGGGGTTTCGCAGATACGCAGTATTTT
CASSRIAGGFADTQYF
>TRBJ1-2|TRBV5-6|few|.
TGTGCCAGCAGCCCGGACACGTTCGGCTATGGCTACACCTTC
CASSPDTFGYGYTF
>TRBJ2-4|TRBV20-1|.|.
TGCAGTGCGTCCTTTGTGGCACTAGCCAAAAACATTCAGTACTTC
CSASFVALAKNIQYF
>TRBJ2-3|TRBV6-1|.|.
TGTGCCAGCCGATTACAGGGCACAGATACGCAGTATTTT
CASRLQGTDTQYF
>TRBJ2-7|TRBV7-2|few|.
TGTGCCAGCAGCGTAGACAGGGGACTACACCTTTCCTACGAGCAGTACTTC
CASSVDRGLHLSYEQYF
>TRBJ1-1|TRBV5-1|many|.
TGCGCCAGCAGCTCCGATAGATACGGCGAAGCTTTCTTT
CASSSDRYGEAFF